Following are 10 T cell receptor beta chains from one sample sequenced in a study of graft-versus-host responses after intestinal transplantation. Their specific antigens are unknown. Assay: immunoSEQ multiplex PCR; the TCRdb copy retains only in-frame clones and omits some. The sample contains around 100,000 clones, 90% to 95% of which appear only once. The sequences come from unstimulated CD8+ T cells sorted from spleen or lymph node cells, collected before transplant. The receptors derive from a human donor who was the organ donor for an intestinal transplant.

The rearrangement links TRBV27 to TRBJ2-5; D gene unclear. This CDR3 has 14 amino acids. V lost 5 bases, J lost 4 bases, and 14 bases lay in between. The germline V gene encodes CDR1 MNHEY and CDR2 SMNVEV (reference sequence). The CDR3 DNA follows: TGTGCCAGCAGTCCCTACAGCCAGAGAGAGACCCAGTACTTC. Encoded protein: CASSPYSQRETQYF.

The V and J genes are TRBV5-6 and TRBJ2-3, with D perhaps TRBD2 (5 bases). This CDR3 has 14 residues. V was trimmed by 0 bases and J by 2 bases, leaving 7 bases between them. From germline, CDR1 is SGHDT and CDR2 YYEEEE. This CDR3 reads CASSLVEDTDTQYF. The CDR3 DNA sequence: TGTGCCAGCAGCTTGGTGGAGGACACAGATACGCAGTATTTT.

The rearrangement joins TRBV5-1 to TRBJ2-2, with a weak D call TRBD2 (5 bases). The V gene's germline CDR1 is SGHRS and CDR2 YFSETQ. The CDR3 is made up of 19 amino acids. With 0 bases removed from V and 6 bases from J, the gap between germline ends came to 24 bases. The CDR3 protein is CASSLVPSADAWIAGELFF. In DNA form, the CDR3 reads TGCGCCAGCAGCTTGGTTCCATCAGCGGACGCCTGGATCGCCGGGGAGCTGTTTTTT.

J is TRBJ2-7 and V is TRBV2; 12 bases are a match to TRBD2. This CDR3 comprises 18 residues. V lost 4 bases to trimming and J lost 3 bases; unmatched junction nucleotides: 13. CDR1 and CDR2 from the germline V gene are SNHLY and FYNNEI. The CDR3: CASSVYEASGRGDYEQYF. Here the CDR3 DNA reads TGTGCCAGCAGTGTATATGAGGCTAGCGGGAGGGGGGACTACGAGCAGTACTTC.

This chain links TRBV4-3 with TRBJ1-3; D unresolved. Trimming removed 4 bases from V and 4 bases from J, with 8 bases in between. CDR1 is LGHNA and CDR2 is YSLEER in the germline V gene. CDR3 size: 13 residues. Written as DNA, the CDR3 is TGCGCCAGCAGCCGGGGATGGGGAAACACCATATATTTT. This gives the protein CASSRGWGNTIYF.

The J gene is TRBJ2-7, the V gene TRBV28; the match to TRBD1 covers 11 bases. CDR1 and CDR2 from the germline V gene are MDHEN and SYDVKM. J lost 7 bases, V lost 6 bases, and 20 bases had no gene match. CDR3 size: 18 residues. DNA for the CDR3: TGTGCCAGCAGCCCCCCCGGGACAGGGGGGTCATTTTGGGGAGAGCAGTACTTC. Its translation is CASSPPGTGGSFWGEQYF.

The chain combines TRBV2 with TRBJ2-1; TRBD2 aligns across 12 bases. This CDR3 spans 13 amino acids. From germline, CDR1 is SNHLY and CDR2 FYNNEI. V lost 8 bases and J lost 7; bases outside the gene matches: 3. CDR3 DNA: TGTGCCAGCTTTGGACTAGCGGGGAATGAGCAGTTCTTC. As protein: CASFGLAGNEQFF.

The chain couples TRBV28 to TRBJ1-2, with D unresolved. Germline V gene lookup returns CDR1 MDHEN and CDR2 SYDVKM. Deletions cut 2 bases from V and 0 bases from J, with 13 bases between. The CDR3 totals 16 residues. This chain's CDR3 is CASSLTTRRSNYGYTF. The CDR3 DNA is TGTGCCAGCAGTTTAACAACTCGGAGGTCTAACTATGGCTACACCTTC.

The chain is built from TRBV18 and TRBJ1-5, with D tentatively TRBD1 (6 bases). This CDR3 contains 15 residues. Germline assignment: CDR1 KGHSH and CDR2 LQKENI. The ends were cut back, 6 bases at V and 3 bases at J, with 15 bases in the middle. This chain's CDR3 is CASSRLGGPNQPQHF. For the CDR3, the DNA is TGTGCCAGCTCGCGCTTGGGGGGCCCCAATCAGCCCCAGCATTTT.

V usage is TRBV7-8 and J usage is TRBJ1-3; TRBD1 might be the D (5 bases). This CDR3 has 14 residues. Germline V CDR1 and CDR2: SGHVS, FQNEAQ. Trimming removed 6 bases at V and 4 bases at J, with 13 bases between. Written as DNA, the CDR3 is TGTGCCAGCAGTTTCCAGGGCCCCGGAAACACCATATATTTT. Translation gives CASSFQGPGNTIYF.